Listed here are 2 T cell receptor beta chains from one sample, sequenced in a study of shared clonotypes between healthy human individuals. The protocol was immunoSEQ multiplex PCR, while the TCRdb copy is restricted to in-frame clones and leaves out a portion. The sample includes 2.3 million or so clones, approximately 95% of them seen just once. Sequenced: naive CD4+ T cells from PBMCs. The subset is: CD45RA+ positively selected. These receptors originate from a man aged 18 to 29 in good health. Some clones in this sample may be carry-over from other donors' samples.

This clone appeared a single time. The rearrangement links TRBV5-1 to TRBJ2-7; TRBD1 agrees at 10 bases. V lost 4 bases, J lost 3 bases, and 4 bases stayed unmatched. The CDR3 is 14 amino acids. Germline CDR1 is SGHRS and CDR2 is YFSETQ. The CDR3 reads CASSATGGLYEQYF. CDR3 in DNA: TGCGCCAGCAGCGCGACAGGGGGCCTCTACGAGCAGTACTTC.

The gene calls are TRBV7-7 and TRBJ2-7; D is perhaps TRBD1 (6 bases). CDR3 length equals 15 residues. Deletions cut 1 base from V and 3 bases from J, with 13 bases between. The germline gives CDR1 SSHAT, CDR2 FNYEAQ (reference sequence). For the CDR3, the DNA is TGTGCCAGCAGCTTAGAAACGGGACACCACTACGAGCAGTACTTC. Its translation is CASSLETGHHYEQYF.